The rows below give T cell receptor beta chains drawn from one sample of a study of T cells in Graves' hyperthyroidism and ophthalmopathy. MiXCR, applied by TCRdb to the multiplex PCR reads, yields one record per CDR3 protein. The sample holds under 350,000 distinct CDR3 sequences, approximately 18% seen once. Source material: blood. The receptors were sampled from a woman between 45 and 65 years old with Graves' hyperthyroidism. Each CDR3 is given with its conserved first and last residue. D genes are given only for firm matches. The listing skips clone size in some rows; elsewhere it reads once, few, many or a size class.

j_call | d_call | clone_size | v_call | cdr3_aa | cdr3_nt
TRBJ2-4 | - | - | TRBV20-1 | CSAREPAKNIQYF | TGCAGTGCTAGAGAGCCGGCCAAAAACATTCAGTACTTC
TRBJ2-1 | - | once | TRBV5-4 | CASSSRGGAAGYNEQFF | TGTGCCAGCAGCTCACGGGGCGGGGCGGCTGGGTACAATGAGCAGTTCTTC
TRBJ1-2 | - | many | TRBV3-1 | CASSPRTEVSGYTF | TGTGCCAGCAGTCCGAGGACCGAGGTGAGCGGCTACACCTTC
TRBJ1-3 | TRBD1 | - | TRBV20-1 | CSVIPTGIGNTIYF | TGCAGTGTAATACCGACAGGGATCGGAAACACCATATATTTT
TRBJ2-4 | - | - | TRBV6-5 | CASSYLDSILVVENIQYF | TGTGCCAGCAGTTACCTGGACAGTATCCTTGTGGTGGAAAACATTCAGTACTTC
TRBJ1-1 | - | - | TRBV5-1 | CASSSSPTVNTEAFF | TGCGCCAGCAGCAGCTCCCCGACGGTGAACACTGAAGCTTTCTTT
TRBJ1-5 | - | - | TRBV7-2 | CASSLRGSNQPQHF | TGTGCCAGCAGCTTACGTGGGAGCAATCAGCCCCAGCATTTT
TRBJ2-1 | TRBD2 | - | TRBV4-2 | CASSQASGPDNEQFF | TGTGCCAGCAGCCAAGCTAGCGGACCAGACAATGAGCAGTTCTTC
TRBJ2-5 | TRBD2 | - | TRBV19 | CTSSMGAGGLQETQYF | TGTACCAGTAGTATGGGAGCGGGAGGACTTCAAGAGACCCAGTACTTC
TRBJ2-3 | TRBD1 | - | TRBV29-1 | CSVQGVATPGTDTQYF | TGCAGCGTGCAGGGGGTGGCTACCCCTGGCACAGATACGCAGTATTTT
TRBJ2-3 | TRBD1 | - | TRBV14 | CASSQAGQGVTDTQYF | TGTGCCAGCAGCCAAGCTGGACAGGGGGTGACAGATACGCAGTATTTT
TRBJ2-1 | - | - | TRBV11-2 | CASSLPGSYNEQFF | TGTGCCAGCAGCTTGCCAGGGTCCTACAATGAGCAGTTCTTC
TRBJ2-1 | - | - | TRBV19 | CASSIGGSLSYNEQFF | TGTGCCAGTAGTATAGGAGGCTCCCTATCCTACAATGAGCAGTTCTTC